Sequencing of this T cell receptor beta chain was carried out in a study of radiation and T cells in renal cell carcinoma. TCRdb's copy holds only in-frame clones and misses some; the assay was immunoSEQ multiplex PCR. The data hold tens of thousands of clones, with 86% observed a single time. The CDR3 runs 17 residues. CDR1 is SGHKS and CDR2 is YYEKEE in the germline V gene (reference sequence). J was trimmed by 0 bases and V by 2 bases; bases with no gene match: 6. This sample's time point: blood 2 weeks post-SBRT. Treatment in this sample: 15 Gy SBRT to primary tumor, nephrectomy 4 weeks later. Sequencing was performed on blood, taken from a patient whose treatment included radiotherapy and nephrectomy. The chain combines TRBV5-5 with TRBJ2-1, with TRBD1 matching 9 bases. This sequence originates from a woman aged 45-65 years with renal cell carcinoma. CDR3 in DNA: TGTGCCAGCAGCTTTCGGACAGGGGTTAGCTCCTACAATGAGCAGTTCTTC. It translates to CASSFRTGVSSYNEQFF.